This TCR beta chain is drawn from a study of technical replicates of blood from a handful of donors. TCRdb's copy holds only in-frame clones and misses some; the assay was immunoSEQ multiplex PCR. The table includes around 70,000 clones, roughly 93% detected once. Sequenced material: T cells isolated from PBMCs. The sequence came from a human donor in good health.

The CDR3 here is CASSWIAGVGDEQFF. The CDR3 DNA is TGCGCCAGCAGCTGGATAGCGGGAGTTGGCGATGAGCAGTTCTTC. This rearrangement joins TRBV5-1 to TRBJ2-1; 9 nucleotides align to TRBD2. The CDR3 has 15 amino acids. V trimming: 3 bases; J trimming: 8 bases; junction bases outside the gene matches: 9. Germline CDR1 is SGHRS and CDR2 is YFSETQ.